This TCR beta chain was retrieved from a study of long-term antiretroviral therapy in people with HIV. Study results and caveats: HIV repertoires spanned tighter CDR3 length ranges than controls did. The clones with expansion before ART were dominant in the repertoire at all time points.

This was the immunoSEQ v3.0 assay at survey level. Each sample aimed for about 40,000-50,000 sequenced T-cell genomes. Measured with immunoSEQ multiplex PCR; TCRdb has only the in-frame clones, and not every one. Among about 41,000 clones listed, about 94% were seen once. In the case of this clone: Its antigen is unknown.

This CDR3 is built from 13 residues. Germline V lookup: CDR1 SGHTA, CDR2 FQGNSA. V lost 7 bases and J lost 8, with 12 bases in between. Treated in the United States were all of the participants with HIV. The chain has TRBV7-2 and TRBJ1-6; D not certain. Sample: unsorted PBMCs, taken 9 to 9.5 years after starting antiretroviral therapy. This receptor was identified in a man aged 25-45 years with HIV. CDR3 in DNA: TGTGCCAGCACTTCGCCAGGTGATTCACCCCTCCACTTT. Its protein product is CASTSPGDSPLHF.